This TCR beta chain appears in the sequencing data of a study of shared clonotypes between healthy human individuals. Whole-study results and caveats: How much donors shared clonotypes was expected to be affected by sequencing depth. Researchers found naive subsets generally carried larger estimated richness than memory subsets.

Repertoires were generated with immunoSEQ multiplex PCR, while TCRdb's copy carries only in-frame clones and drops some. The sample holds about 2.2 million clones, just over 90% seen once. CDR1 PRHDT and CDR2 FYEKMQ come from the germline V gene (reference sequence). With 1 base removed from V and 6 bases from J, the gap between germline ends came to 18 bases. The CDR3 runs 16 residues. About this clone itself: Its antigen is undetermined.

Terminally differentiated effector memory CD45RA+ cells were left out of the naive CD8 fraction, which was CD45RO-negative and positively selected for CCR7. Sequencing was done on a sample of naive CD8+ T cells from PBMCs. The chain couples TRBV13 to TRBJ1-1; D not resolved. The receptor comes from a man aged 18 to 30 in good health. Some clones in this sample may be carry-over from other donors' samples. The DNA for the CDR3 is TGTGCCAGCAGCTTAGTGTATGGGAGTCCCAGGTCTGAAGCTTTCTTT. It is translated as CASSLVYGSPRSEAFF.